This TCR beta chain came from a study of cytotoxic CD8 clonotypes in ibrutinib-treated CLL. Study-wide background: Samples yielded averages of around 280,000 productive templates and fewer than 100,000 productive rearrangements. Study-level points and caveats: There were few public clonotypes, and on treatment they contracted or stayed stable.

Sequencing was performed with immunoSEQ multiplex PCR; in TCRdb, only in-frame clones are kept and a portion is missing. Of more than 200,000 clones listed, 75% to 85% are singletons. This CDR3 is 17 amino acids long. Germline V gives CDR1 LGHNA, CDR2 YNFKEQ. V was clipped by 4 bases and J by 3 bases, with 18 bases between them. As for this clone: Antigen unknown.

This TCR derives from a human donor with chronic lymphocytic leukemia. The chain joins TRBV4-2 to TRBJ1-4; a weak D match, TRBD1 (5 bases). Specimen: PBMCs, collected after 12 months of ibrutinib treatment. Here the CDR3 reads CASSLSSRVGANEKLFF. The CDR3 nucleotides are TGTGCCAGCAGCCTATCGAGCAGGGTGGGAGCTAATGAAAAACTGTTTTTT.